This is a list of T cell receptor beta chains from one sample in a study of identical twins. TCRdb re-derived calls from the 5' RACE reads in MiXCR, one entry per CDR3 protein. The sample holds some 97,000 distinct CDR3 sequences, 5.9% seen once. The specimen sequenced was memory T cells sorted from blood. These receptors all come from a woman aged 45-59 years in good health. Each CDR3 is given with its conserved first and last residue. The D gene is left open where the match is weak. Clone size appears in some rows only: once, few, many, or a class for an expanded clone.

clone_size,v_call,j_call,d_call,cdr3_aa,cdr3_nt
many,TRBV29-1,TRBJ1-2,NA,CSVEAGGYGYTF,TGCAGCGTTGAAGCGGGGGGCTATGGCTACACCTTC
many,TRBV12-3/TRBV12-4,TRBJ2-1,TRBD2,CASRELGLGLNEQFF,TGTGCCAGCAGGGAATTGGGACTAGGGCTCAATGAGCAGTTCTTC
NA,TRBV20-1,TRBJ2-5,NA,CSATGHGKETQYF,TGCAGTGCTACCGGACATGGAAAAGAGACCCAGTACTTC
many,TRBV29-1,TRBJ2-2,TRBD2,CSVEGTSGITGELFF,TGCAGCGTTGAAGGGACTAGCGGAATCACCGGGGAGCTGTTTTTT
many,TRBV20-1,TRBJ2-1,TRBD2,CSARDNLAGGGYNEQFF,TGCAGTGCTAGAGATAATTTGGCGGGAGGAGGCTACAATGAGCAGTTCTTC
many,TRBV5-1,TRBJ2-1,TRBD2,CASSLVASGRRQFF,TGCGCCAGCAGCTTGGTGGCTAGCGGGAGACGGCAGTTCTTC
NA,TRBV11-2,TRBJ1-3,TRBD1,CASSTGAPSGNTIYF,TGTGCCAGCAGCACAGGGGCCCCCTCTGGAAACACCATATATTTT
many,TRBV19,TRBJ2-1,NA,CASSISGPVREQFF,TGTGCCAGTAGTATCAGCGGGCCAGTAAGGGAGCAGTTCTTC
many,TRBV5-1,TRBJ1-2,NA,CASSPDMTNYGYTF,TGCGCCAGCAGCCCTGACATGACTAACTATGGCTACACCTTC
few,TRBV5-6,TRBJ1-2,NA,CASSLDLGDGYTF,TGTGCCAGCAGCCTGGATCTGGGGGACGGCTACACCTTC
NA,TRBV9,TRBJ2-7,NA,CASSGGTNSYEQYF,TGTGCCAGCAGCGGCGGGACCAACTCCTACGAGCAGTACTTC
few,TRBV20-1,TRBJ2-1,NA,CSARDWGSEQFF,TGCAGTGCTAGAGATTGGGGTAGTGAGCAGTTCTTC
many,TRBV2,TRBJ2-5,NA,CASSGGVGETQYF,TGTGCCAGCAGTGGTGGCGTGGGCGAGACCCAGTACTTC
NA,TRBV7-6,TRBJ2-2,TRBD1,CASSSNRGGGELFF,TGTGCCAGCAGTTCTAACAGGGGCGGCGGGGAGCTGTTTTTT
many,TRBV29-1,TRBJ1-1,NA,CSVVGVGTEAFF,TGCAGCGTTGTGGGGGTTGGCACTGAAGCTTTCTTT
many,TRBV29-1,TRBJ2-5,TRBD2,CSVARRTSGIGRETQYF,TGCAGCGTCGCCCGCCGGACTAGCGGGATTGGTCGAGAGACCCAGTACTTC
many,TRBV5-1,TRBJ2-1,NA,CASSLGTHHGNNEQFF,TGCGCCAGCAGCTTGGGGACCCACCACGGTAACAATGAGCAGTTCTTC
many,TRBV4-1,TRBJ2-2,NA,CASSQEVRASGELFF,TGCGCCAGCAGCCAAGAGGTCAGGGCGTCCGGGGAGCTGTTTTTT
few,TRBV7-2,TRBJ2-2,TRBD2,CASSSLAVQPNTGELFF,TGTGCCAGCAGCTCGCTAGCGGTACAGCCTAACACCGGGGAGCTGTTTTTT
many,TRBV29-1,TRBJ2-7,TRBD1,CSAWTGRSSYEQYF,TGCAGCGCCTGGACAGGCCGAAGCTCCTACGAGCAGTACTTC
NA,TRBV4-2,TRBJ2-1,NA,CASSQGAGERNEQFF,TGTGCCAGCAGTCAGGGGGCGGGAGAGAGGAATGAGCAGTTCTTC
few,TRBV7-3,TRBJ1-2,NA,CASSGSKGHGYTF,TGTGCCAGCAGCGGTTCGAAGGGGCATGGCTACACCTTC
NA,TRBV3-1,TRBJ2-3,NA,CASSQSPADTQYF,TGTGCCAGCAGCCAAAGTCCAGCAGATACGCAGTATTTT
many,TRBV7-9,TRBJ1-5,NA,CASSLLGDQPQHF,TGTGCCAGCAGCTTACTAGGGGATCAGCCCCAGCATTTT
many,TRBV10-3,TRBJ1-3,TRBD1,CAITTGGRGNTIYF,TGTGCCATCACAACAGGGGGCCGTGGAAACACCATATATTTT
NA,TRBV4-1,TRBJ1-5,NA,CASSQVGPGQPQHF,TGCGCCAGCAGCCAAGTCGGCCCAGGGCAGCCCCAGCATTTT
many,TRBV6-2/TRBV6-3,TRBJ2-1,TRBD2,CASSSGRNSYNEQFF,TGTGCCAGCAGTTCCGGGAGGAACTCCTACAATGAGCAGTTCTTC
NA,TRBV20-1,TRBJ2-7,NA,CSARAPRGVTYEQYF,TGCAGTGCTAGAGCCCCCCGGGGCGTGACCTACGAGCAGTACTTC
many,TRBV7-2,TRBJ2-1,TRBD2,CASSLGDYVYNEQFF,TGTGCCAGCAGCTTAGGGGACTACGTCTACAATGAGCAGTTCTTC
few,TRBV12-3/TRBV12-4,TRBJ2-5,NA,CASSFEGALETQYF,TGTGCCAGCAGTTTTGAGGGAGCTTTGGAGACCCAGTACTTC
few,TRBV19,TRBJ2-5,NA,CASSIRGWQETQYF,TGTGCCAGTAGTATAAGGGGTTGGCAAGAGACCCAGTACTTC
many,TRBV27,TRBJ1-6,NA,CASSGPTSNSPLHF,TGTGCCAGCAGTGGTCCGACAAGTAATTCACCCCTCCACTTT
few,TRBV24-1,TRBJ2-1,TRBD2,CATSDPRGRREGRLIYNEQFF,TGTGCCACCAGTGATCCACGCGGAAGGCGGGAGGGCCGCCTTATCTACAATGAGCAGTTCTTC
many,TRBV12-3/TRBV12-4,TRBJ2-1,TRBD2,CASLRGRASHEQFF,TGTGCCAGCCTACGGGGGAGGGCCTCCCATGAGCAGTTCTTC
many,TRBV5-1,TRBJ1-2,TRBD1,CASSLGQGNPSYTF,TGCGCCAGCAGCTTGGGACAGGGGAACCCATCCTACACCTTC
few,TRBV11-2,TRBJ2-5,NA,CASSLGSQETQYF,TGTGCCAGCAGCTTAGGCTCCCAAGAGACCCAGTACTTC
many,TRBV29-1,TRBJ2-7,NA,CSVVTGQPGKQYF,TGCAGCGTTGTTACCGGACAGCCGGGGAAGCAGTACTTC
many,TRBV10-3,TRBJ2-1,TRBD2,CAIRKLAGAYNEQFF,TGTGCCATCAGGAAACTAGCGGGAGCCTACAATGAGCAGTTCTTC
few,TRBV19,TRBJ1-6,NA,CASSIGVNNSPLHF,TGTGCCAGTAGTATAGGAGTAAATAATTCACCCCTCCACTTT